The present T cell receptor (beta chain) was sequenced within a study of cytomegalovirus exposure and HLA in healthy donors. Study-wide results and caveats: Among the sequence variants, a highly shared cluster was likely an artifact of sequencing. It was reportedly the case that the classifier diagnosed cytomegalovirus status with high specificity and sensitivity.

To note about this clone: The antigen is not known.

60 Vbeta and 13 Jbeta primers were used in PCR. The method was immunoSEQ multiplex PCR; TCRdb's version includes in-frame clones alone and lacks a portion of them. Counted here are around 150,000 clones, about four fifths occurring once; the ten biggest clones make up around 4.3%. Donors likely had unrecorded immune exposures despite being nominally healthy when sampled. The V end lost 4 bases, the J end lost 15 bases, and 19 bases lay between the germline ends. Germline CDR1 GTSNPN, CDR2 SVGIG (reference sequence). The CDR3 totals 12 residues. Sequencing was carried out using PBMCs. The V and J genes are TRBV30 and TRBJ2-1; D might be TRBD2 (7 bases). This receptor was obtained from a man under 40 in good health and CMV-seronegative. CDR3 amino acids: CAWNSGGITLFF. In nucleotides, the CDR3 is TGTGCCTGGAATTCGGGGGGCATAACATTGTTCTTC.